A single sample is the source of the 15 T cell receptor beta chains below, sequenced in a study of shared clonotypes between healthy human individuals. The naive CD8 subset, CD45RO-negative cells positively selected for CCR7, excluded terminally differentiated effector memory CD45RA+ cells. Repertoires were generated with immunoSEQ multiplex PCR, while TCRdb's copy carries only in-frame clones and drops some. The sample holds roughly 2 million clones; roughly 95% are singletons and the top ten take about 1.1%. Sequenced sample: naive CD8+ T cells sorted from blood. These receptors came from a young man in good health.

This chain links TRBV7-2 with TRBJ2-3; 9 bases line up with TRBD1. Germline V lookup: CDR1 SGHTA, CDR2 FQGNSA. The CDR3 extends over 15 amino acids. With V trimmed by 2 bases and J by 6 bases, 6 bases remained unmatched. The CDR3 loop is CASSLPGQGYDTQYF. The CDR3 DNA is TGTGCCAGCAGCTTACCGGGACAGGGATACGATACGCAGTATTTT.

A word on this clone: The same CDR3 is also encoded by other DNA sequences in this sample. V and J are TRBV30 and TRBJ2-7, with TRBD1 as a possible D gene (5 bases). CDR3 size: 12 residues. CDR1 and CDR2 (germline): GTSNPN, SVGIG (reference sequence). The V end was cut by 4 bases, the J end by 0 bases, with 7 bases between. DNA of the CDR3: TGTGCCTGGACCCAGGGCTCCTACGAGCAGTACTTC. Translating gives CAWTQGSYEQYF.

V and J are TRBV5-1 and TRBJ2-2; TRBD1 matches at 7 bases. J gave up 4 bases and V 0 bases, and 3 bases lay outside the gene matches. Germline CDR1 SGHRS, CDR2 YFSETQ. The CDR3 runs 15 residues. This CDR3 is CASSLEGQTTGELFF. The CDR3 DNA reads as TGCGCCAGCAGCTTGGAGGGACAGACCACCGGGGAGCTGTTTTTT. Supplemented by reference TRBV5-1 and TRBJ2-2, the full variable domain reads KAGVTQTPRYLIKTRGQQVTLSCSPISGHRSVSWYQQTPGQGLQFLFEYFSETQRNKGNFPGRFSGRQFSNSRSEMNVSTLELGDSALYLCASSLEGQTTGELFFGEGSRLTVL.

This chain connects TRBV20-1 to TRBJ2-1, with 10 bases that match TRBD1. J lost 7 bases, V lost 6 bases, and 0 bases had no gene match. The V gene's germline CDR1 is DFQATT and CDR2 SNEGSKA (reference sequence). The CDR3 contains 11 residues. The CDR3 reads CSADRGNEQFF. DNA of the CDR3: TGCAGTGCGGACAGGGGGAATGAGCAGTTCTTC.

The rearrangement links TRBV5-4 to TRBJ2-3, with D tentatively TRBD1 (6 bases). V shed 2 bases and J shed 3 bases, with 10 bases lying between them. The CDR3 spans 14 residues. CDR1 SGHNT and CDR2 YYREEE come from the germline V gene (reference sequence). This chain's CDR3 is CASSFSRGTDTQYF. In nucleotides, the CDR3 is TGTGCCAGCAGCTTCTCCAGGGGAACAGATACGCAGTATTTT.

Notes on this clone: At the DNA level, this CDR3 is encoded by other sequences in the same sample as well. The rearrangement joins TRBV27 to TRBJ2-6; maybe TRBD2 (6 bases). The CDR3 is made up of 15 amino acids. Trimming removed 3 bases at V and 1 base at J, with 7 bases between. The V gene's germline CDR1 is MNHEY and CDR2 SMNVEV (reference sequence). CDR3 loop: CASSFGGSGANVLTF. In DNA, the CDR3 is TGTGCCAGCAGTTTTGGAGGGTCTGGGGCCAACGTCCTGACTTTC. The full variable domain, its missing parts supplied by reference TRBV27 and TRBJ2-6, is EAQVTQNPRYLITVTGKKLTVTCSQNMNHEYMSWYRQDPGLGLRQIYYSMNVEVTDKGDVPEGYKVSRKEKRNFPLILESPSPNQTSLYFCASSFGGSGANVLTFGAGSRLTVL.

The chain employs TRBV5-4 and TRBJ2-7, with TRBD2 as a possible D gene (6 bases). This CDR3 is built from 13 residues. The V and J ends lost 4 bases and 5 bases respectively, with 13 bases between them. In germline, CDR1 is SGHNT, CDR2 YYREEE (reference sequence). CDR3: CASSNLALNEQYF. DNA of the CDR3: TGTGCCAGCAGCAACCTAGCGTTGAACGAGCAGTACTTC.

This rearrangement joins TRBV29-1 to TRBJ1-1; 7 bases map to TRBD1. V trimming: 5 bases; J trimming: 4 bases; junction bases outside the gene matches: 4. CDR3 size: 12 residues. The germline V gene encodes CDR1 SQVTM and CDR2 ANQGSEA. The CDR3, as DNA: TGCAGCGTTTTAGGGACAGCCACTGAAGCTTTCTTT. Translated, it gives CSVLGTATEAFF.

This sequence joins TRBV4-2 and TRBJ2-1, with 10 bases identical to TRBD2. Germline V gene sequence: CDR1 LGHNA, CDR2 YNFKEQ. The J segment lost 6 bases and the V segment lost 0 bases, leaving 5 bases of the junction unmatched. This CDR3 contains 16 residues. CDR3 DNA: TGTGCCAGCAGCCAAGAAGAGGGACTAGCGCCCAATGAGCAGTTCTTC. The encoded protein is CASSQEEGLAPNEQFF.

The gene calls are TRBV6-4 and TRBJ2-1; 7 nucleotides line up with TRBD2. The junction had 9 bases not matched to a gene; V was cut back by 3 bases and J by 4 bases. The CDR3 contains 16 residues. Looked up from germline, CDR1 is MRHNA and CDR2 is SNTAGT. Here the CDR3 reads CASSEQGLAAYNEQFF. Written as DNA, the CDR3 is TGTGCCAGCAGTGAACAAGGCCTAGCGGCTTACAATGAGCAGTTCTTC.

This sequence joins TRBV4-2 and TRBJ1-2, with unresolved D. The V and J ends lost 0 bases and 4 bases respectively, with 24 bases between them. This CDR3 is 19 amino acids long. Germline V gene lookup returns CDR1 LGHNA and CDR2 YNFKEQ. Here the CDR3 DNA reads TGTGCCAGCAGCCAAGATCGGACGATACCAAAGGGTTCGGGCTATGGCTACACCTTC. Protein: CASSQDRTIPKGSGYGYTF.

The rearrangement uses TRBV29-1 and TRBJ2-1, with D perhaps matching TRBD1 (5 bases). Trimming left V 6 bases short and J 7 bases short, with 13 bases between. The CDR3 consists of 12 residues. Per the germline V gene, CDR1 is SQVTM and CDR2 is ANQGSEA. Written as DNA, the CDR3 is TGCAGCGTCAGGGCCTCCTCTAATGAGCAGTTCTTC. Its protein is CSVRASSNEQFF.

This clone was detected only once. This chain uses TRBV27 with TRBJ1-4; the match to TRBD1 covers 8 bases. Germline assignment: CDR1 MNHEY and CDR2 SMNVEV (reference sequence). The V and J ends lost 7 bases and 8 bases, in that order; junction bases with no gene match: 6. This CDR3 region has 13 residues. CDR3 bases: TGTGCCAGCACCACAGGGGGATCCGAAAAACTGTTTTTT. Its translation: CASTTGGSEKLFF.

This clone appeared once. The gene calls are TRBV13 and TRBJ2-1; a weak D match, TRBD1 (5 bases). The germline V gene encodes CDR1 PRHDT and CDR2 FYEKMQ (reference sequence). The CDR3 has 16 amino acids. Trimming took off 4 bases at V and 3 bases at J, with 16 bases between the two ends. In nucleotides, the CDR3 is TGTGCCAGCAGCTCCTCCCCCCAGGGTCTCTACAATGAGCAGTTCTTC. The encoded protein is CASSSSPQGLYNEQFF.

The V and J genes are TRBV7-3 and TRBJ2-7; 10 bases are shared with TRBD2. The germline V gene has CDR1 SGHTA and CDR2 FQGTGA. J lost 0 bases, V lost 1 base, and 3 bases had no gene match. CDR3 length: 16 amino acids. CDR3 residues: CASSLMASGGSYEQYF. Here the CDR3 DNA reads TGTGCCAGCAGCTTAATGGCTAGCGGGGGCTCCTACGAGCAGTACTTC.